Below, 3 T cell receptor beta chains from the same sample are listed, as sequenced in a study of T cell responses to AZD1222 COVID-19 vaccine. Here immunoSEQ multiplex PCR was the method, and the copy in TCRdb shows in-frame clones only, minus some. The profile shows 210,000 or so clones, approximately 94% of them singletons. This sample comprised peripheral blood, obtained 28 days after the second dose of the MenACWY control vaccine. These receptors were obtained from an adult who received the MenACWY meningococcal vaccine as a control.

The chain is built from TRBV2 and TRBJ1-5; TRBD1 is a possible D gene (6 bases). The V gene's germline CDR1 is SNHLY and CDR2 FYNNEI. V was trimmed by 9 bases and J by 3 bases, leaving 9 bases between them. The CDR3 length is 12 residues. CDR3 nucleotide sequence: TGTGCCAGTGGACAGATCAATCAGCCCCAGCATTTT. Protein sequence: CASGQINQPQHF.

The rearrangement joins TRBV29-1 to TRBJ2-7; TRBD2 agrees at 14 bases. The CDR3 has 14 amino acids. CDR1 and CDR2 from the germline V gene are SQVTM and ANQGSEA. The V gene end was trimmed by 3 bases and the J gene end by 6 bases; junction bases not matched to a gene: 4. As DNA, the CDR3 is TGCAGCGTTGAGGGACTAGCGGGAGAACCCGAGCAGTACTTC. Protein: CSVEGLAGEPEQYF.

The chain has TRBV27 and TRBJ2-7, with TRBD1 as a possible D gene (6 bases). V was pared by 8 bases and J by 6 bases, with 14 bases between. Looked up from germline, CDR1 is MNHEY and CDR2 is SMNVEV (reference sequence). This CDR3 comprises 12 residues. The CDR3 region has the DNA TGTGCCAGCCGAACAGGGCATGGCGAGCAGTACTTC. Translated: CASRTGHGEQYF.